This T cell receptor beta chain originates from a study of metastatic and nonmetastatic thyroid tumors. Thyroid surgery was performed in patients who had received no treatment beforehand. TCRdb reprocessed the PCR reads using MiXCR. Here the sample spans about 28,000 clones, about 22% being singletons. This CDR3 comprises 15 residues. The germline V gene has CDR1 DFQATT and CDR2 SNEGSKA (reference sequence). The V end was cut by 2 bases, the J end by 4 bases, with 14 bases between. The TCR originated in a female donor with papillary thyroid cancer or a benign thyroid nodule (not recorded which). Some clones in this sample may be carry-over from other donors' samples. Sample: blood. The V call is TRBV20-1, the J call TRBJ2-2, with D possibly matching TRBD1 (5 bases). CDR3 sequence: CSARPQGWGTGELFF. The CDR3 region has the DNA TGCAGTGCTAGACCCCAGGGCTGGGGCACCGGGGAGCTGTTTTTT.